This passage covers 30 T cell receptor beta chains from one sample sequenced in a study of blood T cells in healthy people across ages. Combining a sample-barcoded 5' primer with a J-beta primer mix, a second PCR ran for 7 to 11 cycles. TCRdb independently ran MiXCR on the 5' RACE reads; one entry per CDR3 protein. The sample lists about 970,000 distinct CDR3 sequences, 45% to 60% seen once, with about 20% in the top ten. Material: blood. Every receptor here comes from an older woman in good health.

The chain combines TRBV7-9 with TRBJ2-1, with D unresolved. From germline, CDR1 is SEHNR and CDR2 FQNEAQ (reference sequence). This CDR3 is 14 amino acids long. The V end was cut by 2 bases, the J end by 13 bases, with 18 bases between. The CDR3 loop reads CASSLISHSNPQFF. The CDR3 coding sequence is TGTGCCAGCAGCTTAATCTCCCACTCTAATCCCCAGTTCTTC. Supplemented by reference TRBV7-9 and TRBJ2-1, the full variable domain reads DTGVSQNPRHKITKRGQNVTFRCDPISEHNRLYWYRQTLGQGPEFLTYFQNEAQLEKSRLLSDRFSAERPKGSFSTLEIQRTEQGDSAMYLCASSLISHSNPQFFGPGTRLTVL.

The chain is built from TRBV20-1 and TRBJ2-7, with 11 nucleotides matching TRBD2. CDR3 length: 15 residues. After removal of 3 bases from V and 5 bases from J, the junction contained 9 bases not matched to a gene. Looked up from germline, CDR1 is DFQATT and CDR2 is SNEGSKA (reference sequence). The CDR3 sequence: CSASVELAGAHEQYF. Here the CDR3 DNA reads TGCAGTGCTAGTGTCGAACTAGCGGGAGCCCACGAGCAGTACTTC.

The chain links TRBV10-3 to TRBJ2-7; 8 nucleotides agree with TRBD1. The CDR3 is made up of 14 amino acids. Germline CDR1 is ENHRY and CDR2 is SYGVKD. J was trimmed by 5 bases and V by 2 bases; bases with no gene match: 5. CDR3 sequence (DNA): TGTGCCATCAGTGAGGGGACAGGAGGGGACGAGCAGTACTTC. Its protein is CAISEGTGGDEQYF.

This clonotype was recorded a few times. The rearrangement uses TRBV4-1 and TRBJ2-7; maybe TRBD1 (5 bases). The CDR3 runs to 15 residues. The germline V gene has CDR1 MGHRA and CDR2 YSYEKL. Trimming pared 0 bases from V and 2 bases from J, leaving 11 bases between. The CDR3 nucleotides read TGCGCCAGCAGCCAAGAACGCACGACAGCCTACGAGCAGTACTTC. Its translation: CASSQERTTAYEQYF.

The gene calls are TRBV30 and TRBJ1-4, with 9 bases that match TRBD1. Germline V gene data show CDR1 as GTSNPN and CDR2 as SVGIG (reference sequence). V shed 0 bases, J shed 5 bases, and the junction held 4 bases outside the gene matches. The CDR3 totals 15 residues. As DNA, the CDR3 is TGTGCCTGGAGTGTGGGGACAGGGAAAAATGAAAAACTGTTTTTT. Its translation is CAWSVGTGKNEKLFF. The full variable domain, completed using reference TRBV30 and TRBJ1-4, is SQTIHQWPATLVQPVGSPLSLECTVEGTSNPNLYWYRQAAGRGLQLLFYSVGIGQISSEVPQNLSASRPQDRQFILSSKKLLLSDSGFYLCAWSVGTGKNEKLFFGSGTQLSVL.

V and J are TRBV15 and TRBJ2-6; D unclear. CDR1 LNHNV and CDR2 YYDKDF come from the germline V gene (reference sequence). Deletions cut 1 base from V and 1 base from J, with 8 bases between. CDR3 size: 16 residues. CDR3 sequence reads: CATSRVVVSGANVLTF. The CDR3 bases are TGTGCCACCAGCAGAGTGGTGGTTTCTGGGGCCAACGTCCTGACTTTC.

The V gene is TRBV12-3 or TRBV12-4, the J gene TRBJ2-1; D is ambiguous. The CDR3 extends over 12 amino acids. The V end was cut by 5 bases, the J end by 15 bases, with 17 bases between. CDR3 amino acids: CASSTTYQTRFF. CDR3 DNA: TGTGCCAGCAGTACCACCTATCAAACTCGGTTCTTC.

This chain uses TRBV4-2 with TRBJ2-3; 8 positions agree with TRBD2. V lost 4 bases and J lost 5; bases outside the gene matches: 14. The CDR3 loop spans 17 amino acids. Germline CDR1 reads LGHNA; CDR2 reads YNFKEQ. The CDR3 protein is CASSRREGAGERDTQYF. In nucleotides, the CDR3 is TGTGCCAGCAGCCGCCGAGAGGGAGCGGGAGAACGAGATACGCAGTATTTT.

This clonotype was detected a few times. CDR3 region: CSAREGSGSGANVLTF. The CDR3 nucleotides read TGCAGTGCTAGAGAGGGTAGCGGCTCTGGGGCCAACGTCCTGACTTTC. This chain links TRBV20-1 with TRBJ2-6; a weak D match, TRBD2 (6 bases). V was trimmed by 0 bases and J by 0 bases, leaving 9 bases between them. The CDR3 loop spans 16 amino acids. In germline, CDR1 is DFQATT, CDR2 SNEGSKA (reference sequence).

A remark on this clonotype: A single base separates this from a much larger clone, so it may be a read error. The rearrangement uses TRBV5-5 and TRBJ2-3; 12 nucleotides line up with TRBD2. The CDR3 is 15 amino acids. Germline V lookup: CDR1 SGHKS, CDR2 YYEKEE (reference sequence). The CDR3 reads CANSRTSGTTDTQYF. In DNA, the CDR3 is TGTGCCAACAGCAGGACTAGCGGGACCACAGATACGCAGTATTTT.

Of note for this clonotype: At one end, the junction sequence differs from germline, possibly due to a read error. The chain is built from TRBV29-1 and TRBJ2-5; TRBD1 or TRBD2 may be the D gene (5 bases each). This CDR3 is built from 12 residues. Per germline, CDR1 SQVTM and CDR2 ANQGSEA. As DNA, the CDR3 is TGCGGCGTTGGTGAGGGGCGGGAGACCCAGTACTTC. Translating it yields CGVGEGRETQYF.

CDR3 coding DNA: TGTGCCAGCATGTTCCGACAGGCTACTGAAGCTTTCTTT. Its protein is CASMFRQATEAFF. This chain links TRBV6-2 or TRBV6-3 with TRBJ1-1, with TRBD1 as a possible D gene (6 bases). Trimming left V 7 bases short and J 5 bases short, with 14 bases between. Per the germline V gene, CDR1 is MNHEY and CDR2 is SVGEGT. CDR3 length equals 13 residues.

This chain joins TRBV6-2 or TRBV6-3 and TRBJ2-4; a weak D match, TRBD1 (6 bases). The germline V gene encodes CDR1 MNHEY and CDR2 SVGEGT. This CDR3 comprises 16 residues. The germline V and J ends were trimmed by 4 bases and 1 base, with 14 bases remaining between them. The CDR3 loop is CASSSTGSTAKNIQYF. The CDR3 nucleotides read TGTGCCAGCAGTTCTACAGGGTCTACGGCCAAAAACATTCAGTACTTC.

The rearrangement uses TRBV7-3 and TRBJ2-4; 12 bases agree with TRBD1. The J call may be wrong; the DNA end is better matched by TRBJ2-7. Germline CDR1 SGHTA, CDR2 FQGTGA. The CDR3 loop spans 19 amino acids. CDR3 residues: CASSRTGTGGVAGIYEQYF. The CDR3 DNA sequence: TGTGCCAGCAGCCGAACCGGGACAGGGGGCGTAGCGGGAATTTACGAGCAGTACTTC.

The chain recombines TRBV6-2 or TRBV6-3 with TRBJ2-5; 8 nucleotides match TRBD1. This CDR3 is built from 15 residues. Unmatched junction bases numbered 11, after V lost 6 bases and J lost 5 bases. Germline V gene sequence: CDR1 MNHEY, CDR2 SVGEGT. This chain's CDR3 is CASSTGTGARETQYF. DNA for the CDR3: TGTGCCAGCAGCACCGGGACAGGAGCTCGGGAGACCCAGTACTTC.

The chain is built from TRBV20-1 and TRBJ1-2; 7 nucleotides align to TRBD1. The CDR3 sequence is 14 residues long. Per the germline V gene, CDR1 is DFQATT and CDR2 is SNEGSKA (reference sequence). V was pared by 1 base and J by 3 bases, with 5 bases of the junction left unmatched. CDR3 DNA sequence: TGCAGTGCTAGAGCCAGGGACAGCTACTATGGCTACACCTTC. This encodes CSARARDSYYGYTF.

The chain carries TRBV12-3 or TRBV12-4 and TRBJ1-4; a weak D match, TRBD1 (5 bases). The CDR3 contains 17 residues. Deletions cut 7 bases from V and 6 bases from J, with 24 bases between. CDR3 nucleotides: TGTGCCAGCACCCCCAGGGACCGCTCATCTAGTGATGAAAAACTGTTTTTT. This sequence encodes CASTPRDRSSSDEKLFF.

The chain joins TRBV5-1 to TRBJ2-1; D is ambiguous. This CDR3 region has 15 residues. Germline CDR1 SGHRS, CDR2 YFSETQ. Trimming shortened V by 2 bases and J by 5 bases, and 14 bases separated the two germline ends. This chain's CDR3 is CASSFSFKGDNEQFF. CDR3 coding DNA: TGCGCCAGCAGCTTCTCATTTAAAGGTGACAATGAGCAGTTCTTC.

The chain couples TRBV7-9 to TRBJ1-1; tentative D call: TRBD1 (5 bases). The CDR3 covers 12 residues. Trimming shortened V by 4 bases and J by 4 bases, and 7 bases separated the two germline ends. Germline-derived CDR1 and CDR2 are SEHNR and FQNEAQ (reference sequence). CDR3 sequence: CASSWGGTEAFF. As DNA, the CDR3 is TGTGCCAGCAGCTGGGGGGGCACTGAAGCTTTCTTT.

Points on this clonotype: A read error may produce the germline difference seen at one junction end. DNA of the CDR3: TGTGCCAGCAGTTTATCGAGCTGGGACAGGGGTAGTTCTGGGGCCAACGCCCTGACTTTC. Protein sequence: CASSLSSWDRGSSGANALTF. This chain uses TRBV27 with TRBJ2-6, with TRBD1 matching over 10 bases. Germline V gene sequence: CDR1 MNHEY, CDR2 SMNVEV (reference sequence). The CDR3 spans 20 residues. The full variable domain, with the rest looked up from reference TRBV27 and TRBJ2-6, is EAQVTQNPRYLITVTGKKLTVTCSQNMNHEYMSWYRQDPGLGLRQIYYSMNVEVTDKGDVPEGYKVSRKEKRNFPLILESPSPNQTSLYFCASSLSSWDRGSSGANALTFGAGSRLTVL.

The V gene is TRBV2, the J gene TRBJ1-1, with D possibly TRBD1 on 5 matching bases. This CDR3 spans 17 amino acids. CDR1 and CDR2 (germline): SNHLY, FYNNEI. V lost 6 bases and J lost 0, with 20 bases in between. Here the CDR3 reads CASRTEGTGGMNTEAFF. In nucleotides, the CDR3 is TGTGCCAGCAGGACAGAGGGGACGGGGGGTATGAACACTGAAGCTTTCTTT.

This chain uses TRBV4-1 with TRBJ1-2; D ambiguous. Germline CDR1 is MGHRA and CDR2 is YSYEKL. This CDR3 is built from 15 residues. Trimming stripped 2 bases from V and 8 bases from J, with 18 bases between. CDR3 sequence reads: CASSQFVALTGGYTF. The DNA of the CDR3 is TGCGCCAGCAGCCAATTTGTCGCGCTCACGGGGGGCTACACCTTC.

As concerns this clonotype: Compared with germline, one end of the junction differs, possibly owing to a read error. The rearrangement uses TRBV7-9 and TRBJ2-5; unclear D gene. Germline V gene sequence: CDR1 SEHNR, CDR2 FQNEAQ (reference sequence). The CDR3 contains 15 residues. The CDR3 region is CATSITQAGEETQYF. The CDR3 coding sequence is TGTGCCACCAGCATAACCCAAGCAGGCGAAGAGACCCAGTATTTC.

V and J are TRBV5-1 and TRBJ1-1, with 7 positions matching TRBD1. The junction had 6 bases not matched to a gene; V was cut back by 4 bases and J by 0 bases. CDR1 is SGHRS, CDR2 YFSETQ, per germline. This CDR3 has 15 amino acids. The CDR3 DNA reads TGCGCCAGCAGCCGAGGGGACAGACTGAACACTGAAGCTTTCTTT. Its protein is CASSRGDRLNTEAFF.

This rearrangement joins TRBV20-1 to TRBJ2-4; 9 nucleotides line up with TRBD2. The CDR3 has 15 residues. CDR1 and CDR2 (germline): DFQATT, SNEGSKA (reference sequence). Unmatched junction bases numbered 13, after V lost 0 bases and J lost 13 bases. The CDR3 DNA is TGCAGTGCTAGAGATCACGGGCGGGAGGGCCATGTGCAGTACTTC. It codes for CSARDHGREGHVQYF.

This clonotype occurred a few times. This rearrangement joins TRBV7-2 to TRBJ1-4; possible D gene TRBD1, 6 bases. The CDR3 runs to 15 residues. Germline V gives CDR1 SGHTA, CDR2 FQGNSA. V shed 1 base and J shed 7 bases, with 13 bases lying between them. CDR3 sequence (DNA): TGTGCCAGCAGCTTAGGGGGGGCTATGAGTGAAAAACTGTTTTTT. It encodes CASSLGGAMSEKLFF.

V gene TRBV29-1 combines with J gene TRBJ2-2, with D possibly being TRBD1 (6 bases). The CDR3 covers 15 residues. V lost 4 bases and J 3 bases, leaving 15 bases between the germline ends. CDR1 is SQVTM and CDR2 is ANQGSEA in the germline V gene. CDR3 nucleotide sequence: TGCAGCGTTGGGGGGACACACGGGTACACCGGGGAGCTGTTTTTT. Amino acid sequence: CSVGGTHGYTGELFF.

This clonotype was seen ten or more times. This sequence joins TRBV11-2 and TRBJ2-5, with TRBD2 identical over 11 bases. Germline CDR1 SGHAT, CDR2 FQNNGV. J lost 4 bases, V lost 2 bases, and 6 bases had no gene match. This CDR3 spans 16 amino acids. The CDR3 coding sequence is TGTGCCAGCAGCTTACTAGCGGGAGGACGGGCAGAGACCCAGTACTTC. It specifies CASSLLAGGRAETQYF.

The rearrangement joins TRBV20-1 to TRBJ2-3, with 8 bases matching TRBD2. This CDR3 region has 21 residues. V dropped 0 bases and J dropped 0; count of bases not matched to a gene: 20. Germline V gene lookup returns CDR1 DFQATT and CDR2 SNEGSKA (reference sequence). Here the CDR3 reads CSARDGRWREDPNQSTDTQYF. The CDR3 coding sequence is TGCAGTGCTAGAGATGGAAGGTGGCGGGAGGACCCAAACCAAAGCACAGATACGCAGTATTTT.

The genes are TRBV9 and TRBJ2-3; possibly TRBD2 for D (5 bases). The CDR3 totals 15 residues. V was cut by 0 bases and J by 2 bases, with 10 bases left in between. Germline values: CDR1 SGDLS, CDR2 YYNGEE. The CDR3 sequence is CASSVVDYPTDTQYF. CDR3 nucleotides: TGTGCCAGCAGCGTAGTCGACTATCCCACAGATACGCAGTATTTT.